These 16 T cell receptor beta chains came from one sample sequenced in a study of shared clonotypes between healthy human individuals. Only in-frame clones appear in the TCRdb table, and some are missing; sequencing was by immunoSEQ multiplex PCR. Of around 600,000 clones detected, 90% to 95% appear once; the ten largest clones hold 0.095% to 0.14%. Positive CCR7 selection of CD45RO-negative cells yielded the naive CD8 cells, and terminally differentiated effector memory CD45RA+ cells were excluded. Sequenced input: naive CD8+ T cells sorted from blood. The receptors derive from a young woman in good health.

The chain employs TRBV6-4 and TRBJ2-3; 11 bases align to TRBD2. This CDR3 is 19 amino acids long. From germline, CDR1 is MRHNA and CDR2 SNTAGT. V shed 6 bases, J shed 2 bases, and the junction held 16 bases outside the gene matches. The CDR3 protein is CASSPTLHLLAGDTDTQYF. The CDR3 nucleotides are TGTGCCAGCAGCCCCACACTACACCTACTAGCGGGAGACACAGATACGCAGTATTTT.

The chain joins TRBV11-2 to TRBJ2-7; the D gene is possibly TRBD1 (6 bases). Germline V gene data show CDR1 as SGHAT and CDR2 as FQNNGV. V shed 5 bases and J shed 3 bases, with 11 bases lying between them. The CDR3 runs 13 residues. The CDR3 region has the DNA TGTGCCAGCAGCCCGGGACATAGCTACGAGCAGTACTTC. Amino acids: CASSPGHSYEQYF.

This rearrangement joins TRBV18 to TRBJ2-5; D gene ambiguous. The CDR3 length is 15 residues. Germline assignment: CDR1 KGHSH and CDR2 LQKENI. V shed 0 bases and J shed 2 bases, with 10 bases lying between them. The DNA of the CDR3 is TGTGCCAGCTCACCACCGGTGGCAGGACAAGAGACCCAGTACTTC. Encoded protein: CASSPPVAGQETQYF.

V is TRBV19 and J is TRBJ2-7; tentatively, D is TRBD2 (6 bases). CDR1 and CDR2 (germline): LNHDA, SQIVND (reference sequence). The CDR3 covers 14 residues. Trimming took 5 bases from V and 0 from J, leaving 11 bases between them. The DNA for the CDR3 is TGTGCCAGTAGTTCGGGACTTAACTCCTACGAGCAGTACTTC. It codes for CASSSGLNSYEQYF.

The rearrangement links TRBV6-1 to TRBJ2-7; D remains ambiguous. Germline values: CDR1 MNHNS, CDR2 SASEGT. This CDR3 has 15 residues. Trimming stripped 3 bases from V and 0 bases from J, with 12 bases between. DNA for the CDR3: TGTGCCAGCAGTGAGGCCGTTAGAAGCTCCTACGAGCAGTACTTC. It translates to CASSEAVRSSYEQYF.

The chain has TRBV5-6 and TRBJ1-3; D remains ambiguous. The germline CDR1 and CDR2 sequences are SGHDT and YYEEEE. The CDR3 contains 15 residues. Trimming stripped 0 bases from V and 0 bases from J, with 7 bases between. The chain's CDR3 is CASSLAMSSGNTIYF. CDR3 sequence (DNA): TGTGCCAGCAGCTTGGCCATGAGCTCTGGAAACACCATATATTTT.

Written as DNA, the CDR3 is TGTGCCAGCTCCATTTTGGTGGGACCAAACTATGGCTACACCTTC. The encoded protein is CASSILVGPNYGYTF. V is TRBV11-2 and J is TRBJ1-2, with a tentative D call TRBD1 (5 bases). CDR3 length: 15 amino acids. Germline loops: CDR1 SGHAT, CDR2 FQNNGV. V lost 8 bases, J lost 2 bases, and 18 bases lay in between.

CDR3 amino acids: CASSFTTSFPYEQYF. DNA of the CDR3: TGTGCCAGCAGTTTCACGACTAGTTTCCCCTACGAGCAGTACTTC. V usage is TRBV6-5 and J usage is TRBJ2-7, with D possibly TRBD2 on 6 matching bases. The germline V and J ends were trimmed by 4 bases and 2 bases, with 15 bases remaining between them. CDR1 is MNHEY, CDR2 SVGAGI, per germline. The CDR3 contains 15 residues.

V and J are TRBV13 and TRBJ2-1, with 14 bases fitting TRBD2. Germline loops: CDR1 PRHDT, CDR2 FYEKMQ (reference sequence). The ends lost 3 bases at V and 5 bases at J; junction bases unmatched: 3. The CDR3 is made up of 16 amino acids. CDR3 sequence: CASSFGGLAGDNEQFF. CDR3 bases: TGTGCCAGCAGCTTTGGGGGACTAGCGGGGGACAATGAGCAGTTCTTC.

V gene TRBV7-7 combines with J gene TRBJ2-1; D remains ambiguous. V was trimmed by 2 bases and J by 5 bases, leaving 7 bases between them. The V gene's germline CDR1 is SSHAT and CDR2 FNYEAQ (reference sequence). CDR3 length equals 13 residues. The CDR3 nucleotides read TGTGCCAGCAGCTTATCTCACCACAATGAGCAGTTCTTC. Residues: CASSLSHHNEQFF.

The CDR3 DNA follows: TGTGCCAGCAGCGTAGCGGGGGACGCCTCCCAGGCTTTCTTT. Its protein product is CASSVAGDASQAFF. The gene calls are TRBV9 and TRBJ1-1; D is perhaps TRBD1 (5 bases). Germline CDR1 is SGDLS and CDR2 is YYNGEE. The CDR3 runs 14 residues. Trimming cost V 0 bases and J 11 bases, with 17 bases left between them.

The chain has TRBV7-6 and TRBJ2-3; TRBD2 matches 7 bases. From germline, CDR1 is SGHVS and CDR2 FNYEAQ. Losses at the gene ends were 4 bases for V and 4 bases for J; bases not matched to a gene: 11. This CDR3 has 16 residues. The CDR3 reads CASSSSLAEVPDTQYF. The CDR3, as DNA: TGTGCCAGCAGCTCGTCTCTAGCGGAGGTTCCAGATACGCAGTATTTT.

The genes are TRBV27 and TRBJ1-5; D not resolved. Germline assignment: CDR1 MNHEY and CDR2 SMNVEV (reference sequence). V was pared by 5 bases and J by 9 bases, with 11 bases between. The CDR3 totals 12 residues. CDR3 DNA sequence: TGTGCCAGCAGTAGACCAGAGGGGCCCCAGCATTTT. It translates to CASSRPEGPQHF.

The CDR3 nucleotides are TGTGCCAGCAGCTTAGGCCTCGGGACTCGGGCCTACGAGCAGTACTTC. Residues: CASSLGLGTRAYEQYF. The chain employs TRBV13 and TRBJ2-7; tentative D call: TRBD2 (6 bases). The germline V gene has CDR1 PRHDT and CDR2 FYEKMQ (reference sequence). Trimming removed 0 bases at V and 2 bases at J, with 14 bases between. The CDR3 totals 16 residues.

This sequence joins TRBV5-6 and TRBJ1-4, with D uncertain. V lost 1 base to trimming and J lost 3 bases, with 16 bases between them. The CDR3 runs 17 residues. Germline V gene sequence: CDR1 SGHDT, CDR2 YYEEEE. The CDR3 region is CASSLSGYGGSNEKLFF. CDR3 nucleotides: TGTGCCAGCAGCTTGTCGGGGTACGGCGGTTCTAATGAAAAACTGTTTTTT.

The chain combines TRBV7-9 with TRBJ1-6; D possibly corresponds to TRBD1 (5 bases). CDR3 size: 18 residues. V was pared by 3 bases and J by 5 bases, with 20 bases between. Looked up from germline, CDR1 is SEHNR and CDR2 is FQNEAQ (reference sequence). The DNA for the CDR3 is TGTGCCAGCAGCTTGAGTCATGGGACCGGCACAGATAATTCACCCCTCCACTTT. Its protein is CASSLSHGTGTDNSPLHF.